The source of this T cell receptor beta chain is a study of vaccination effects on CD4 cells after COVID-19. A note on this clone: What it binds is not known.

Viral peptide pools were used in the ViraFEST assay to expand antigen-specific CD4+ T cells, and sequencing came afterward. After more than 8 days in culture, the CD4+ T cells were isolated. It was two doses of either the BNT162b2 or mRNA-1273 vaccine that participants received. Prior SARS-CoV-2 infection was absent in the vaccine recipients, as shown by negative nucleocapsid antibodies. This CDR3 has 13 residues. Germline loops: CDR1 GTSNPN, CDR2 SVGIG (reference sequence). V was shortened by 2 bases and J by 4 bases, with 10 bases between the two germline ends. Assay: immunoSEQ multiplex PCR; the TCRdb copy retains only in-frame clones and omits some. The table shows tens of thousands of clones, with over 70% occurring only once.

Sequenced here: CD4+ T cells from PBMCs cultured with HCoV-229E spike peptides, sampled after COVID-19 vaccination. The chain uses TRBV30 and TRBJ2-3, with D tentatively TRBD1 (6 bases). The TCR originated in a human donor who received a COVID-19 vaccine. In DNA form, the CDR3 reads TGTGCCTGGAGTAGACAGGCGGCAGATACGCAGTATTTT. The encoded protein is CAWSRQAADTQYF.